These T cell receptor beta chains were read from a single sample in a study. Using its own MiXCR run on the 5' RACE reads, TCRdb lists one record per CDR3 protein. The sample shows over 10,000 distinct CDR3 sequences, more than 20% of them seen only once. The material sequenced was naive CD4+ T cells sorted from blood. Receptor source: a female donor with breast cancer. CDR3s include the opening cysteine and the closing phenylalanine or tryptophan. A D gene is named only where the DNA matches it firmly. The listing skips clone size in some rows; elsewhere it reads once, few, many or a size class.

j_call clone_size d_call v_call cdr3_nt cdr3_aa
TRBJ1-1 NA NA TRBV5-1 TGCGCCAGCAGCTTGAAGGGGCGAGGGACCACTGAAGCTTTCTTT CASSLKGRGTTEAFF
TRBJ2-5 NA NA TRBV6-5 TGTGCCAGCCTAAAGGGAGAGACCCAGTACTTC CASLKGETQYF
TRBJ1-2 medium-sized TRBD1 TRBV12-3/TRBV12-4 TGTGCCAGCTCGGGACAGACCTACTATGGCTACACCTTC CASSGQTYYGYTF
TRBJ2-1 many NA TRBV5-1 TGCGCCAGCAGCTTGGCTCCCGGAGGCAGGGGCAATGAGCAGTTCTTC CASSLAPGGRGNEQFF
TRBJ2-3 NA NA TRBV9 TGTGCCAGCAGCTATGACACAGATACGCAGTATTTT CASSYDTDTQYF
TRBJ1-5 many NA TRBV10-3 TGTGCCATCAGTGATCCATCGAAGGGTATTCAGCCCCAGCATTTT CAISDPSKGIQPQHF
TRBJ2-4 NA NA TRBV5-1 TGCGCCAGCAGCCCAGACAGCCTGTCCAAAAACATTCAGTACTTC CASSPDSLSKNIQYF
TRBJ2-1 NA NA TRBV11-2 TGTGCCAGCAGCGTAGGTTCCAATGAGCGGTTCTTC CASSVGSNERFF
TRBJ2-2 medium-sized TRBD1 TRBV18 TGTGCCAGCTCACCGGCAGGGGGATCGAACACCGGGGAGCTGTTTTTT CASSPAGGSNTGELFF
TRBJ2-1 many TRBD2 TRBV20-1 TGCAGTGCTAGACTAGCGGGAGGGCCTAAGAATGAGCAGTTCTTC CSARLAGGPKNEQFF
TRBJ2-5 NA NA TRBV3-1 TGTGCCAGCGTTTCAGGGGGGGGGACCCAGTACTTC CASVSGGGTQYF
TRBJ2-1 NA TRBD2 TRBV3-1 TGTGCCAGCCGGGCAGCGGGGTCCTACAATGAGCAGTTCTTC CASRAAGSYNEQFF
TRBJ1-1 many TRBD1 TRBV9 TGTGCCAGCAGCCCATACAGGGGGAACACTGAAGCTTTCTTT CASSPYRGNTEAFF
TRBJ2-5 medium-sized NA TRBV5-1 TGCGCCAGCAGCCGAGGGAGGGGGAATAGACAAGAGACCCAGTACTTC CASSRGRGNRQETQYF
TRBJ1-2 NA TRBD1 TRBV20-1 TGCAGTGCCAGCTCCCAGGGGACAGTTAAGGGCTACACCTTC CSASSQGTVKGYTF
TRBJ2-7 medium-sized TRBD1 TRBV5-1 TGCGCCAGCAGCAATTTTGGACAGGGAGGTCCCTACGAGCAGTACTTC CASSNFGQGGPYEQYF
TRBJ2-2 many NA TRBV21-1 TGTGCCAGCAGCAAAGGGGTAGCGGGACGTTACACCGGGGAGCTGTTTTTT CASSKGVAGRYTGELFF
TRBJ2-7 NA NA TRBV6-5 TGTGCCAGTCGGGGATCGGGTTACTACGAGCAGTACTTC CASRGSGYYEQYF